The text below deals with one TCR beta chain. The CDR3 covers 20 residues. CDR1 SGHDN and CDR2 FVKESK come from the germline V gene. Between the trimmed V and J ends, which lost 4 bases and 5 bases, there was a span of 29 bases. This record belongs to a study of T cell changes during pregnancy in multiple sclerosis. The protocol was immunoSEQ multiplex PCR, while the TCRdb copy is restricted to in-frame clones and leaves out a portion. The sample carries 55,000 to 70,000 clones, 70% to 90% recorded once. The sequence was collected from a female donor with multiple sclerosis, enrolled in a pregnancy study. V and J are TRBV14 and TRBJ2-2, with TRBD1 as a possible D gene (6 bases). Sequencing used CD4+ T cells from peripheral blood mononuclear cells, obtained in the third trimester of pregnancy. CDR3 DNA: TGTGCCAGCAGCCCAATTCCGGTCTGGGGGCAAAAGTGGGAGACCGGGGAGCTGTTTTTT. It specifies CASSPIPVWGQKWETGELFF.